This T cell receptor (beta chain) appears in the sequencing data of a study of control samples from healthy donors and cancer patients. Method: immunoSEQ multiplex PCR; TCRdb's copy keeps in-frame clones and lacks some. Found here are tens of thousands of clones, around 94% of them singletons; the top ten hold approximately 24%. V was clipped by 1 base and J by 10 bases; unmatched bases: 0. The CDR3 sequence is 12 residues long. CDR1 is SGHNT and CDR2 is YENEEA in the germline V gene. This receptor was identified in a man in his fifties or sixties in good health. Sequenced input: blood. The chain couples TRBV11-3 to TRBJ1-1; 10 bases are shared with TRBD1. The CDR3 region is CASSLGDRGAFF. As DNA, the CDR3 is TGTGCCAGCAGCTTAGGGGACAGGGGAGCTTTCTTT.